The TCR beta chain under discussion was sequenced for a study of radiation and T cells in renal cell carcinoma. Study-wide results and caveats: Pretreatment tumor biopsies were lacking, so baseline clonotypes are unknown. In blood, top tumor clones expanded by 2 weeks, shrinking by 4.

Details on this clone: Antigen: not known.

The time point was: blood 4 weeks post-SBRT, at nephrectomy. As for treatment: 15 Gy SBRT to primary tumor, nephrectomy 4 weeks later. Nephrectomy followed 15 Gy stereotactic body radiation by 4 weeks. After SBRT, blood was collected at 2 and 4 weeks, plus baseline. CDR3 length: 14 amino acids. Germline CDR1 is MDHEN and CDR2 is SYDVKM. The J segment lost 6 bases and the V segment lost 3 bases, leaving 5 bases of the junction unmatched. Using immunoSEQ multiplex PCR, the repertoire was profiled, and TCRdb retains in-frame clones only, with some absent. The profile covers roughly 82,000 clones, with roughly nine tenths appearing a single time and approximately 6% taken by the ten largest.

Sequenced here: blood, sampled from a patient whose treatment included radiotherapy and nephrectomy. The receptor's source is an older woman with renal cell carcinoma. The V call is TRBV28, the J call TRBJ2-1; 7 nucleotides agree with TRBD1. CDR3 residues: CASSFWGQTNEQFF. The CDR3 nucleotides are TGTGCCAGCAGTTTCTGGGGACAGACCAATGAGCAGTTCTTC.